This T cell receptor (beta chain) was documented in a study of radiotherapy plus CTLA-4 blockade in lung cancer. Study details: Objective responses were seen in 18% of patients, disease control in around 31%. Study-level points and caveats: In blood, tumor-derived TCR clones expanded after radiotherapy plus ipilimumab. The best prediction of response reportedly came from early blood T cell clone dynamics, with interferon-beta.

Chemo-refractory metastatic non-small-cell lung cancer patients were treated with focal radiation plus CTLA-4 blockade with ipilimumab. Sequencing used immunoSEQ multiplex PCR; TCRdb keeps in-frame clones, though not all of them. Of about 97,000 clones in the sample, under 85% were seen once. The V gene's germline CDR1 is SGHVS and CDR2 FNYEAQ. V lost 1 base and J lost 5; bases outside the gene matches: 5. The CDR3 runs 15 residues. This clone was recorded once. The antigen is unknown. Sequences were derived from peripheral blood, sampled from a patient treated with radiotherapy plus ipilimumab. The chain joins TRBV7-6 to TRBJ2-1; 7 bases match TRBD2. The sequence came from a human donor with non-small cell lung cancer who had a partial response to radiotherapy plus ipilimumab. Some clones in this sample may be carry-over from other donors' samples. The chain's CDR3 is CASSLVAGEHNEQFF. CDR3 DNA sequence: TGTGCCAGCAGCTTAGTTGCGGGAGAGCACAATGAGCAGTTCTTC.